This T cell receptor beta chain originates from a study of beta chain features in type 1 diabetes. Study-wide results and limits: In these data, an HLA type influence on TCRB rearrangement remained unresolved.

The V segment lost 1 base and the J segment 4 bases; nucleotides outside the gene matches: 6. Germline-derived CDR1 and CDR2 are LGHNA and YNFKEQ. CDR3 length equals 16 residues. Expressed TCRB transcripts were sequenced because the isolated RNA had all been reverse transcribed beforehand. The repertoire was sequenced with immunoSEQ multiplex PCR; TCRdb's copy has only in-frame clones and lacks some. The table shows approximately 470,000 clones, with about 32% occurring only once. Of note for this clone: Its antigen is as yet unknown.

V usage is TRBV4-2 and J usage is TRBJ2-7, with 11 bases fitting TRBD1. The specimen was naive CD4+ T cells from blood. This TCR was recovered from a man aged 18 to 30 in good health. Written as DNA, the CDR3 is TGTGCCAGCAGCCAAGTAGGAGGACAGGGGGCTTACGAGCAGTACTTC. It translates to CASSQVGGQGAYEQYF.